Below, 18 T cell receptor beta chains from the same sample are listed, as sequenced in a study of beta chain features in type 1 diabetes. Study-level points and caveats: TCRB CDR3s from Type 1 diabetes patients were moderately but significantly shorter in all four CD4+ subsets.

Expressed TCRB transcripts got sequenced, as all isolated RNA was reverse transcribed. TCRdb's copy holds only in-frame clones and misses some; the assay was immunoSEQ multiplex PCR. This table holds hundreds of thousands of clones, roughly 13% found once. What these receptors recognize is not known. Sequencing used naive CD4+ T cells from blood. Every receptor here comes from a woman aged 18-29 years with type 1 diabetes.

The V gene is TRBV7-9, the J gene TRBJ1-2, with 8 bases lining up with TRBD1. V lost 5 bases to trimming and J lost 8 bases; unmatched junction nucleotides: 4. This CDR3 has 12 amino acids. From germline, CDR1 is SEHNR and CDR2 FQNEAQ (reference sequence). The CDR3 DNA sequence: TGTGCCAGCAGCCCAGACAGGGGAGGCTACACCTTC. It encodes CASSPDRGGYTF.

This chain uses TRBV7-2 with TRBJ2-1; possibly TRBD2 for D (6 bases). Germline CDR1 reads SGHTA; CDR2 reads FQGNSA. CDR3 length: 16 residues. Trimming stripped 3 bases from V and 0 bases from J, with 12 bases between. CDR3 residues: CASSLIAVSSYNEQFF. As DNA, the CDR3 is TGTGCCAGCAGCTTGATAGCGGTTAGCTCCTACAATGAGCAGTTCTTC.

V gene TRBV27 combines with J gene TRBJ2-7, with 7 bases fitting TRBD1. V gave up 5 bases and J gave up 6 bases; unmatched junction bases: 10. In germline, CDR1 is MNHEY, CDR2 SMNVEV (reference sequence). The CDR3 loop spans 14 amino acids. CDR3 nucleotides: TGTGCCAGCAGTGTAAACAGGGGATGGGGCGAGCAGTACTTC. It yields the protein CASSVNRGWGEQYF.

The rearrangement uses TRBV7-2 and TRBJ2-7, with a possible D match to TRBD2 (6 bases). The V and J ends lost 3 bases and 5 bases respectively, with 14 bases between them. The germline V gene encodes CDR1 SGHTA and CDR2 FQGNSA. CDR3 length: 14 residues. DNA for the CDR3: TGTGCCAGCAGCTTTGTCGGGAGTCCCCACGAGCAGTACTTC. Its protein is CASSFVGSPHEQYF.

The chain is built from TRBV29-1 and TRBJ1-2; the match to TRBD1 covers 10 bases. The trim removed 5 bases at V and 7 bases at J, leaving 7 bases unmatched. The CDR3 consists of 13 residues. Germline CDR1 SQVTM, CDR2 ANQGSEA. CDR3 DNA sequence: TGCAGCGTTTCTACCGGGGACAGGGGTGGCTACACCTTC. The encoded protein is CSVSTGDRGGYTF.

This clone was recorded a few times. This chain links TRBV4-3 with TRBJ2-2; D gene ambiguous. V was pared by 2 bases and J by 0 bases, with 4 bases between. Germline CDR1 is LGHNA and CDR2 is YSLEER. The CDR3 is made up of 14 amino acids. Here the CDR3 DNA reads TGCGCCAGCAGCCAATCTCCGAACACCGGGGAGCTGTTTTTT. This translates into CASSQSPNTGELFF.

The rearrangement uses TRBV5-6 and TRBJ1-6; D is ambiguous. The germline V and J ends were trimmed by 0 bases and 10 bases, with 8 bases remaining between them. The CDR3 totals 13 residues. Germline V gene sequence: CDR1 SGHDT, CDR2 YYEEEE. Here the CDR3 reads CASSLAAGSPLHF. The CDR3 nucleotides read TGTGCCAGCAGCTTGGCGGCCGGGTCACCCCTCCACTTT.

V usage is TRBV7-3 and J usage is TRBJ2-1, with 7 bases fitting TRBD2. Per the germline V gene, CDR1 is SGHTA and CDR2 is FQGTGA. Trimming at V came to 4 bases and at J to 10 bases, leaving 19 bases not matched to a gene. This CDR3 spans 17 amino acids. The CDR3 spells CASSSPRGGLLGGEQFF. The CDR3 DNA reads TGTGCCAGCAGCTCCCCCCGCGGGGGACTACTGGGAGGAGAGCAGTTCTTC.

This chain's CDR3 is CSVFTGTAQETQYF. In DNA form, the CDR3 reads TGCAGCGTTTTCACAGGGACAGCACAAGAGACCCAGTACTTC. V and J are TRBV29-1 and TRBJ2-5, with TRBD1 matching 7 bases. Germline-derived CDR1 and CDR2 are SQVTM and ANQGSEA. CDR3 length: 14 amino acids. J lost 2 bases, V lost 5 bases, and 8 bases had no gene match.

The chain combines TRBV15 with TRBJ2-1; 14 bases match TRBD2. After removal of 4 bases from V and 9 bases from J, the junction contained 11 bases not matched to a gene. The CDR3 contains 17 residues. The V gene's germline CDR1 is LNHNV and CDR2 YYDKDF (reference sequence). CDR3 protein: CATSTAGGLAGEVEQFF. The CDR3 DNA sequence: TGTGCCACCAGCACGGCGGGGGGACTAGCGGGAGAGGTTGAGCAGTTCTTC.

The chain carries TRBV6-4 and TRBJ1-1; D ambiguous. Per germline, CDR1 MRHNA and CDR2 SNTAGT. The CDR3 contains 13 residues. Trimming shortened V by 5 bases and J by 3 bases, and 10 bases separated the two germline ends. The CDR3 region is CASSLKRDTEAFF. For the CDR3, the DNA is TGTGCCAGCAGTCTCAAACGGGACACTGAAGCTTTCTTT.

This chain joins TRBV4-3 and TRBJ1-2; tentative D call: TRBD1 (5 bases). Trimming removed 1 base from V and 3 bases from J, with 15 bases in between. Looked up from germline, CDR1 is LGHNA and CDR2 is YSLEER. CDR3 length equals 16 residues. This CDR3 reads CASSQGLGGVDYGYTF. CDR3 nucleotides: TGCGCCAGCAGCCAAGGTCTTGGGGGGGTGGACTATGGCTACACCTTC.

This clone was seen a handful of times. The rearrangement uses TRBV29-1 and TRBJ2-3; D not certain. Germline-derived CDR1 and CDR2 are SQVTM and ANQGSEA. V lost 4 bases, J lost 0 bases, and 8 bases lay in between. CDR3 size: 13 residues. The CDR3: CSVGGTSTDTQYF. For the CDR3, the DNA is TGCAGCGTTGGAGGCACTAGCACAGATACGCAGTATTTT.

The rearrangement joins TRBV7-6 to TRBJ2-1; 7 nucleotides match TRBD1. Germline trimming cut 0 bases from V and 5 bases from J; bases unmatched to any gene: 4. The CDR3 loop spans 15 amino acids. Germline lookup yields CDR1 SGHVS and CDR2 FNYEAQ. DNA for the CDR3: TGTGCCAGCAGCTTAGCGGGACAGAGGAACAATGAGCAGTTCTTC. It encodes CASSLAGQRNNEQFF.

J is TRBJ1-1 and V is TRBV7-9; the match to TRBD1 covers 11 bases. With 5 bases clipped from V and 3 bases from J, the junction kept 2 bases outside the gene matches. This CDR3 has 14 amino acids. The germline CDR1 and CDR2 sequences are SEHNR and FQNEAQ (reference sequence). Here the CDR3 DNA reads TGTGCCAGCAGCGAGGGACAGGGGGACACTGAAGCTTTCTTT. Its protein is CASSEGQGDTEAFF. The full variable domain, completed using reference TRBV7-9 and TRBJ1-1, is DTGVSQNPRHKITKRGQNVTFRCDPISEHNRLYWYRQTLGQGPEFLTYFQNEAQLEKSRLLSDRFSAERPKGSFSTLEIQRTEQGDSAMYLCASSEGQGDTEAFFGQGTRLTVV.

A few counts support this clone. This chain links TRBV7-6 with TRBJ1-2; 7 bases agree with TRBD1. Germline lookup yields CDR1 SGHVS and CDR2 FNYEAQ. The CDR3 is 16 residues long. With V trimmed by 5 bases and J by 4 bases, 13 bases remained unmatched. The CDR3 coding sequence is TGTGCCAGCAGCGATTACAGGGGAGAGCGCTTCTATGGCTACACCTTC. Its translation is CASSDYRGERFYGYTF.

This clone was recorded a few times. This chain links TRBV14 with TRBJ2-3; tentative D call: TRBD2 (6 bases). V lost 1 base and J lost 10, with 15 bases in between. This CDR3 spans 14 amino acids. The germline V gene encodes CDR1 SGHDN and CDR2 FVKESK. The CDR3: CASSQATGVFSQYF. Written as DNA, the CDR3 is TGTGCCAGCAGCCAAGCAACGGGAGTGTTTTCGCAGTATTTT.

Notes on this clone: Different DNA sequences within this sample yield the same CDR3. The chain has TRBV18 and TRBJ1-1; 8 bases agree with TRBD1. From germline, CDR1 is KGHSH and CDR2 LQKENI. The CDR3 extends over 14 amino acids. Trimming cost V 3 bases and J 1 base; bases outside gene matches: 1. DNA for the CDR3: TGTGCCAGCTCACCGGGACAGGCGAACACTGAAGCTTTCTTT. Protein product: CASSPGQANTEAFF.